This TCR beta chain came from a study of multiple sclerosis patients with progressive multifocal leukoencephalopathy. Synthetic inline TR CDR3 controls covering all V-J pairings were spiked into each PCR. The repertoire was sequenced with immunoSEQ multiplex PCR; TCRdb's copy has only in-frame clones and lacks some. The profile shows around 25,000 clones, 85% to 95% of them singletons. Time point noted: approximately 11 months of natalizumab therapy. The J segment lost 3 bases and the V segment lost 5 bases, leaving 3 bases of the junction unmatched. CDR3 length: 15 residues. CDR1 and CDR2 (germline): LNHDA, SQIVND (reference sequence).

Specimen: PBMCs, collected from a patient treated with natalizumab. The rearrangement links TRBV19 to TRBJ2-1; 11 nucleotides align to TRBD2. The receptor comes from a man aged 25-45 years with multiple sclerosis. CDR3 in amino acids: CASSAGTSGYNEQFF. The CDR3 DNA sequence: TGTGCCAGTAGTGCCGGGACTAGCGGCTACAATGAGCAGTTCTTC.